These 30 T cell receptor beta chains were sequenced from one sample in a study of OX40 agonist ivuxolimab in advanced cancers. Assay used: immunoSEQ multiplex PCR; TCRdb lists only in-frame clones, some missing. The sample holds about 68,000 clones; around 90% are singletons and the top ten take around 0.31%. The source material was CD4+ or CD8+ T cells sorted from blood, sampled in a trial of the OX40 agonist ivuxolimab. These receptors were collected from an adult with an advanced solid tumor such as melanoma, head and neck, liver or kidney cancer.

The V gene is TRBV21-1, the J gene TRBJ1-5; TRBD1 reflects the table's D call only, with no check against the DNA. TRBV21-1 represents a pseudogene. The CDR3 runs 17 residues. CDR3 nucleotides: TGTGCCAGCAGCAAAGCGTACTACAGGGGAAGGGTTCAGCCCCAGCATTTT. Its protein is CASSKAYYRGRVQPQHF.

The rearrangement joins TRBV29-1 to TRBJ2-7, with 7 positions matching TRBD2. The germline CDR1 and CDR2 sequences are SQVTM and ANQGSEA. V trimming: 0 bases; J trimming: 3 bases; junction bases outside the gene matches: 8. This CDR3 is built from 15 residues. The CDR3 protein is CSVEDFGGSRYEQYF. For the CDR3, the DNA is TGCAGCGTTGAAGACTTCGGCGGGAGCCGCTACGAGCAGTACTTC.

This chain connects TRBV5-8 to TRBJ2-1; possibly TRBD2 for D (6 bases). V lost 4 bases and J 7 bases, leaving 18 bases between the germline ends. The CDR3 covers 15 residues. In germline, CDR1 is SGHTS, CDR2 YDEGEE. Written as DNA, the CDR3 is TGTGCCAGCAGCACGGGAACTAGCACGGGGAATGAGCAGTTCTTC. It codes for CASSTGTSTGNEQFF. Full variable domain (remainder filled in from reference TRBV5-8 and TRBJ2-1): EAGVTQSPTHLIKTRGQQATLRCSPISGHTSVYWYQQALGLGLQFLLWYDEGEERNRGNFPPRFSGRQFPNYSSELNVNALELEDSALYLCASSTGTSTGNEQFFGPGTRLTVL.

The V gene is TRBV10-1, the J gene TRBJ2-5; 10 bases map to TRBD1. Per the germline V gene, CDR1 is WNHNN and CDR2 is SYGVQD (reference sequence). This CDR3 spans 14 amino acids. Unmatched junction bases numbered 5, after V lost 5 bases and J lost 5 bases. CDR3 sequence: CASSRTGGLETQYF. The CDR3 DNA reads as TGCGCCAGCAGTCGGACAGGGGGGTTGGAGACCCAGTACTTC.

The rearrangement uses TRBV21-1 and TRBJ1-5. TRBV21-1 is a pseudogene locus. This CDR3 has 15 amino acids. The CDR3 is CASSPWVRGGQPQHF. The DNA of the CDR3 is TGTGCCAGCAGCCCCTGGGTCAGGGGGGGTCAGCCCCAGCATTTT.

The chain combines TRBV9 with TRBJ1-2; D perhaps matches TRBD1 (5 bases). Trimming cost V 4 bases and J 7 bases, with 17 bases left between them. The germline V gene has CDR1 SGDLS and CDR2 YYNGEE. The CDR3 contains 14 residues. The CDR3 region has the DNA TGTGCCAGCAGCCAAACCAACCGCGGGGGTGGCTACACCTTC. Translation gives CASSQTNRGGGYTF.

This clone was observed once. The CDR3 DNA sequence: TGTGCCTGGGATACAGGGGGCCTCGGCTACACCTTC. It codes for CAWDTGGLGYTF. This chain uses TRBV30 with TRBJ1-2, with TRBD1 matching 9 bases. V trimming: 5 bases; J trimming: 8 bases; junction bases outside the gene matches: 6. CDR3 length: 12 residues. Germline lookup yields CDR1 GTSNPN and CDR2 SVGIG (reference sequence). Full variable domain (outside the CDR3, taken from reference TRBV30 and TRBJ1-2): SQTIHQWPATLVQPVGSPLSLECTVEGTSNPNLYWYRQAAGRGLQLLFYSVGIGQISSEVPQNLSASRPQDRQFILSSKKLLLSDSGFYLCAWDTGGLGYTFGSGTRLTVV.

CDR3 loop: CSVKDREGLGYTF. Here the CDR3 DNA reads TGCAGCGTTAAGGACAGAGAAGGACTAGGCTACACCTTC. This sequence joins TRBV29-1 and TRBJ1-2; D might be TRBD1 (6 bases). V gave up 5 bases and J gave up 8 bases, with 18 bases separating them. CDR3 size: 13 residues. CDR1 and CDR2 (germline): SQVTM, ANQGSEA.

The V and J genes are TRBV10-2 and TRBJ1-2; D may be TRBD1 (5 bases). V lost 6 bases and J 2 bases, leaving 10 bases between the germline ends. Germline CDR1 is WSHSY and CDR2 is SAAADI. The CDR3 is 13 amino acids. This CDR3 is CASRLTANYGYTF. Written as DNA, the CDR3 is TGCGCCAGCAGACTGACAGCCAACTATGGCTACACCTTC.

This clone was seen a single time. The rearrangement joins TRBV25-1 to TRBJ1-1, with D possibly TRBD1 on 5 matching bases. The germline CDR1 and CDR2 sequences are MGHDK and SYGVNS. The length of the CDR3 is 17 residues. Trimming pared 6 bases from V and 7 bases from J, leaving 27 bases between. CDR3 sequence reads: CASRDWVGGGIYSEAFF. DNA of the CDR3: TGTGCCAGCAGGGACTGGGTTGGGGGAGGGATTTACAGTGAAGCTTTCTTT.

The chain employs TRBV5-1 and TRBJ2-5; no clear D gene. This CDR3 comprises 14 residues. Germline V gives CDR1 SGHRS, CDR2 YFSETQ. Trimming pared 0 bases from V and 5 bases from J, leaving 11 bases between. Here the CDR3 DNA reads TGCGCCAGCAGCTTGGGAAAGCCCGGGGAGACCCAGTACTTC. Protein sequence: CASSLGKPGETQYF.

The V call is TRBV2, the J call TRBJ1-5; D not certain. Trimming took 4 bases from V and 0 from J, leaving 4 bases between them. Germline V CDR1 and CDR2: SNHLY, FYNNEI. The CDR3 covers 13 residues. The CDR3 loop reads CASSANSNQPQHF. The CDR3 region has the DNA TGTGCCAGCAGTGCAAATAGCAATCAGCCCCAGCATTTT.

The chain uses TRBV7-8 and TRBJ2-7; D is perhaps TRBD1 (6 bases). Looked up from germline, CDR1 is SGHVS and CDR2 is FQNEAQ. This CDR3 comprises 15 residues. V was cut by 2 bases and J by 5 bases, with 16 bases left in between. The CDR3 DNA reads TGTGCCAGCAGCTTAACAGGGTCAGGGGTCCACGAGCAGTACTTC. This translates into CASSLTGSGVHEQYF.

This chain uses TRBV28 with TRBJ1-5; 9 positions agree with TRBD1. The V segment lost 7 bases and the J segment 1 base; nucleotides outside the gene matches: 11. Germline-derived CDR1 and CDR2 are MDHEN and SYDVKM. This CDR3 is built from 17 residues. CDR3 nucleotide sequence: TGTGCCAGCACTGGGTTCCGACAGGGGGTGAGCAATCAGCCCCAGCATTTT. Residues: CASTGFRQGVSNQPQHF.

This chain links TRBV27 with TRBJ2-1, with TRBD2 as a possible D gene (6 bases). Germline CDR1 MNHEY, CDR2 SMNVEV (reference sequence). This CDR3 spans 14 amino acids. The germline V and J ends were trimmed by 4 bases and 5 bases, with 12 bases remaining between them. CDR3 protein: CASSSLAMNNEQFF. The CDR3 DNA reads TGTGCCAGCAGTTCCCTAGCGATGAACAATGAGCAGTTCTTC.

The rearrangement uses TRBV6-1 and TRBJ2-1; the D is unclear. In germline, CDR1 is MNHNS, CDR2 SASEGT. This CDR3 has 17 residues. V lost 4 bases and J 3 bases, leaving 19 bases between the germline ends. CDR3 nucleotides: TGTGCCAGCAGTGTCGGAGTTATGTTGGTTTTCTACAATGAGCAGTTCTTC. Protein: CASSVGVMLVFYNEQFF.

V and J are TRBV2 and TRBJ2-1; D not certain. Germline CDR1 SNHLY, CDR2 FYNNEI. Trimming took off 3 bases at V and 8 bases at J, with 14 bases between the two ends. The CDR3 contains 14 residues. CDR3 residues: CASSDSLYEDEQFF. The CDR3 nucleotides are TGTGCCAGCAGTGATAGCCTATACGAGGATGAGCAGTTCTTC.

V and J are TRBV12-5 and TRBJ2-1; no reliable D call. Germline assignment: CDR1 LGHNT and CDR2 FRNRAP. The CDR3 is 10 amino acids. The V and J ends lost 3 bases and 6 bases respectively, with 0 bases between them. The CDR3 DNA follows: TGTGCTAGTGGTTTCAATGAGCAGTTCTTC. Its protein product is CASGFNEQFF.

The genes are TRBV6-6 and TRBJ2-1; a weak D match, TRBD2 (5 bases). Germline CDR1 MNHNY, CDR2 SVGAGI (reference sequence). The V and J ends lost 0 bases and 7 bases respectively, with 10 bases between them. The CDR3 runs 14 residues. The CDR3 sequence: CASSYSRGTNEQFF. In nucleotides, the CDR3 is TGTGCCAGCAGTTACTCTCGGGGTACGAATGAGCAGTTCTTC.

This chain uses TRBV10-1 with TRBJ1-1; D may be TRBD1 (5 bases). V shed 6 bases and J shed 5 bases, with 13 bases lying between them. In germline, CDR1 is WNHNN, CDR2 SYGVQD (reference sequence). The CDR3 runs to 13 residues. The CDR3 coding sequence is TGCGCCAGCAGACCCCAGGGTGGAACTGAAGCTTTCTTT. Protein sequence: CASRPQGGTEAFF.

This clone appeared a few times. The chain combines TRBV7-9 with TRBJ2-1; perhaps TRBD1 as D (6 bases). With 3 bases removed from V and 1 base from J, the gap between germline ends came to 13 bases. CDR1 is SEHNR, CDR2 FQNEAQ, per germline (reference sequence). The CDR3 runs 16 residues. In DNA form, the CDR3 reads TGTGCCAGCAGCTTGTACAGGGTGGTGTCCTACAATGAGCAGTTCTTC. Its translation: CASSLYRVVSYNEQFF.

Comment on this clone: Different DNA sequences within this sample yield the same CDR3. The chain employs TRBV5-1 and TRBJ2-2, with D possibly called TRBD1 or TRBD2 (5 bases each). V dropped 3 bases and J dropped 1 base, with 10 bases sitting between them. The V gene's germline CDR1 is SGHRS and CDR2 YFSETQ. CDR3 length: 15 residues. CDR3 residues: CASSSGTVNTGELFF. CDR3 DNA sequence: TGCGCCAGCAGCTCCGGGACGGTGAACACCGGGGAGCTGTTTTTT.

The chain has TRBV9 and TRBJ2-7, with 10 bases that match TRBD1. The V gene end was trimmed by 0 bases and the J gene end by 2 bases; junction bases not matched to a gene: 5. This CDR3 is built from 16 residues. CDR1 is SGDLS and CDR2 is YYNGEE in the germline V gene. The CDR3 spells CASSVGGTGAPYEQYF. The CDR3 nucleotides are TGTGCCAGCAGCGTAGGTGGGACAGGGGCCCCCTACGAGCAGTACTTC.

This clone was observed once. This chain links TRBV7-9 with TRBJ1-4, with 7 bases that match TRBD1. The CDR3 has 15 amino acids. V trimming: 4 bases; J trimming: 5 bases; junction bases outside the gene matches: 7. Germline CDR1 SEHNR, CDR2 FQNEAQ (reference sequence). The CDR3 here is CASSSLGTVNEKLFF. CDR3 DNA: TGTGCCAGCAGCTCCTTGGGGACAGTCAATGAAAAACTGTTTTTT.

As regards this clone: The conserved phenylalanine or tryptophan is not found at the CDR3 terminus, so this likely reflects a read error. The genes are TRBV6-1 and TRBJ1-1; D is unclear. V lost 2 bases and J 1 base, leaving 5 bases between the germline ends. Germline CDR1 and CDR2: MNHNS and SASEGT. There are 13 residues in the CDR3. The CDR3: CASSEFRNTEAFS. The CDR3, as DNA: TGTGCCAGCAGTGAATTCCGGAACACTGAAGCTTTCTCT.

Note on this clone: At one of its ends the junction is not consistent with the germline gene, which may arise from a read error. V and J are TRBV10-3 and TRBJ2-1, with TRBD2 identical over 7 bases. The CDR3 has 13 amino acids. Germline CDR1 and CDR2: ENHRY and SYGVKD. CDR3 coding DNA: TGTGCCATCAGTGAGTCGTCCGGCACTAGCGAAATCTTC. Translating gives CAISESSGTSEIF.

This clone turned up a few times. The CDR3 protein is CASSYQQGRAEKLFF. CDR3 sequence (DNA): TGTGCCAGCAGTTACCAACAGGGTAGGGCTGAAAAACTGTTTTTT. The chain employs TRBV6-6 and TRBJ1-4, with D perhaps matching TRBD1 (6 bases). CDR3 length: 15 residues. V gave up 2 bases and J gave up 7 bases, with 14 bases separating them. The germline gives CDR1 MNHNY, CDR2 SVGAGI (reference sequence).

The chain is built from TRBV5-1 and TRBJ1-1, with a tentative D call TRBD1 (5 bases). The ends were cut back, 0 bases at V and 6 bases at J, with 9 bases in the middle. The CDR3 has 13 amino acids. Germline CDR1 SGHRS, CDR2 YFSETQ. The CDR3 region has the DNA TGCGCCAGCAGCTTGGTCGGGACCTCTGAAGCTTTCTTT. It specifies CASSLVGTSEAFF.

This clone was seen once. The gene calls are TRBV6-1 and TRBJ2-6; D tentatively reads TRBD1 or TRBD2 (6 bases each). Trimming left V 3 bases short and J 0 bases short, with 15 bases between. The germline gives CDR1 MNHNS, CDR2 SASEGT. CDR3 length: 18 amino acids. CDR3: CASSEVGGHSSGANVLTF. DNA for the CDR3: TGTGCCAGCAGTGAGGTGGGGGGACACAGCTCTGGGGCCAACGTCCTGACTTTC.

This rearrangement joins TRBV10-3 to TRBJ2-1, with TRBD2 identical over 10 bases. V trimming: 7 bases; J trimming: 1 base; junction bases outside the gene matches: 4. CDR3 length: 15 amino acids. Germline CDR1 ENHRY, CDR2 SYGVKD. CDR3 residues: CAINPGLASYNEQFF. The CDR3 DNA reads TGTGCCATCAATCCGGGACTAGCGTCCTACAATGAGCAGTTCTTC.